This note documents a single TCR beta chain sequence. As yet, its antigen is unknown. The junction departs from the called germline gene at one end, perhaps through a read error. This sample is part of a study of post-analysis software for immune sequencing data. Study-wide results and limits: When patients were compared with controls, about five TRBV segments were more frequent, TRBV5-6, TRBV5-1 and TRBV20-1 among them.

CDR3 size: 15 residues. Looked up from germline, CDR1 is MNHEY and CDR2 is SVGAGI. Unique molecular identifiers were built into the TCR beta cDNA libraries. Via MiXCR, TCRdb re-called the PCR reads, giving one row per CDR3 protein. This repertoire shows 450,000 to 650,000 distinct CDR3 sequences, about 40% found once; its top ten account for around 1.7%. Specimen: blood. The genes are TRBV6-5 and TRBJ2-3; D may be TRBD2 (6 bases). The source of this sequence is a girl between 10 and 17 years old with multiple sclerosis. The CDR3 sequence: CASRRLRRDLDTQYF. In DNA form, the CDR3 reads TGTGCCAGCAGGAGACTACGGCGGGACTTAGATACACAGTATTTT.